This entry features one T cell receptor (beta chain) sequence. This sample is part of a study of STAT5B mutations in CD4+ large granular lymphocyte leukemia. About the study: Among healthy controls, a particular HLA allele went with more CDR3 'QG' motifs.

The CDR3 loop spans 14 amino acids. Germline V gene data show CDR1 as SNHLY and CDR2 as FYNNEI. The germline V and J ends were trimmed by 6 bases and 2 bases, with 13 bases remaining between them. The data were produced by immunoSEQ multiplex PCR, yet TCRdb's version contains in-frame clones alone and is incomplete. The sample shows tens of thousands of clones, 70% of them seen only once. The sequenced sample was CD4+ T cells from blood buffy coats. The receptor was isolated from a human donor in good health. This chain connects TRBV2 to TRBJ2-5; D ambiguous. The CDR3 spells CASRLRWVQETQYF. CDR3 DNA sequence: TGTGCCAGCAGGCTGAGGTGGGTTCAAGAGACCCAGTACTTC. Drawing the rest from reference TRBV2 and TRBJ2-5, the complete variable domain is EPEVTQTPSHQVTQMGQEVILRCVPISNHLYFYWYRQILGQKVEFLVSFYNNEISEKSEIFDDQFSVERPDGSNFTLKIRSTKLEDSAMYFCASRLRWVQETQYFGPGTRLLVL.